The 20 T cell receptor beta chains below come from one sample, sequenced in a study of T cell responses to AZD1222 COVID-19 vaccine. Libraries were prepared by immunoSEQ multiplex PCR; TCRdb keeps only in-frame clonotypes and omits some of them. Of about 85,000 clones in the sample, about 86% were seen once. This material consisted of peripheral blood, taken on day 0 of AZD1222 vaccination. The receptors here all came from an adult in good health.

The chain joins TRBV7-2 to TRBJ2-5; 7 bases agree with TRBD2. CDR1 and CDR2 from the germline V gene are SGHTA and FQGNSA. The CDR3 loop spans 15 amino acids. V dropped 0 bases and J dropped 2; count of bases not matched to a gene: 3. CDR3 in amino acids: CASSLAGGVQETQYF. CDR3 DNA sequence: TGTGCCAGCAGCTTAGCGGGAGGGGTACAAGAGACCCAGTACTTC.

This clone has a single count. This chain joins TRBV19 and TRBJ1-4; the match to TRBD1 covers 7 bases. CDR1 is LNHDA, CDR2 SQIVND, per germline (reference sequence). V shed 4 bases and J 10 bases; nucleotides not matched to a gene: 12. The CDR3 runs to 15 residues. The CDR3 is CASSTTGTVIGKLFF. CDR3 DNA sequence: TGTGCCAGTAGTACAACCGGGACAGTTATCGGAAAACTGTTTTTT. Complete variable domain (other parts from reference TRBV19 and TRBJ1-4): DGGITQSPKYLFRKEGQNVTLSCEQNLNHDAMYWYRQDPGQGLRLIYYSQIVNDFQKGDIAEGYSVSREKKESFPLTVTSAQKNPTAFYLCASSTTGTVIGKLFFGSGTQLSVL.

V and J are TRBV30 and TRBJ1-5; D may be TRBD1 (5 bases). The V end lost 3 bases, the J end lost 4 bases, and 10 bases lay between the germline ends. Germline V gene data show CDR1 as GTSNPN and CDR2 as SVGIG (reference sequence). The CDR3 totals 13 residues. The CDR3 spells CAWRMTVNQPQHF. CDR3 nucleotide sequence: TGTGCCTGGAGAATGACAGTAAATCAGCCCCAGCATTTT.

This clone has a single count. The genes are TRBV7-9 and TRBJ1-1, with D perhaps matching TRBD1 (5 bases). CDR3 length: 16 amino acids. The V and J ends lost 1 base and 2 bases respectively, with 14 bases between them. In germline, CDR1 is SEHNR, CDR2 FQNEAQ (reference sequence). The CDR3 DNA follows: TGTGCCAGCAGCTTAGAATGGGGCAGGACCAACACTGAAGCTTTCTTT. Translation gives CASSLEWGRTNTEAFF.

This clone was observed once. The J gene is TRBJ2-2, the V gene TRBV11-3, with D possibly called TRBD1 or TRBD2 (5 bases each). V lost 8 bases and J lost 3, with 16 bases in between. The CDR3 length is 15 residues. Germline lookup yields CDR1 SGHNT and CDR2 YENEEA. CDR3 loop: CASSEGDRYTGELFF. In DNA form, the CDR3 reads TGTGCCAGCTCCGAAGGGGACCGATACACCGGGGAGCTGTTTTTT.

V and J are TRBV18 and TRBJ1-5; 9 nucleotides agree with TRBD1. This CDR3 spans 15 amino acids. Germline lookup yields CDR1 KGHSH and CDR2 LQKENI. Trimming removed 5 bases from V and 0 bases from J; junction bases left unmatched: 2. This CDR3 is CASSRTGDSNQPQHF. DNA for the CDR3: TGTGCCAGCTCAAGGACAGGGGATAGCAATCAGCCCCAGCATTTT.

The rearrangement uses TRBV27 and TRBJ2-2; D is uncertain. The CDR3 sequence is 14 residues long. V was cut by 0 bases and J by 4 bases, with 6 bases left in between. Germline CDR1 and CDR2: MNHEY and SMNVEV (reference sequence). As DNA, the CDR3 is TGTGCCAGCAGTTTATCTTGGACCACCGGGGAGCTGTTTTTT. It specifies CASSLSWTTGELFF.

This clone showed up just once. The chain links TRBV28 to TRBJ2-7, with 8 bases fitting TRBD1. CDR1 is MDHEN and CDR2 is SYDVKM in the germline V gene. J lost 5 bases, V lost 8 bases, and 11 bases had no gene match. CDR3 length: 14 amino acids. CDR3 sequence reads: CASEGDRGLNEQYF. In DNA, the CDR3 is TGTGCCAGCGAGGGTGACAGGGGTCTCAACGAGCAGTACTTC.

The genes are TRBV7-9 and TRBJ2-1; weak D call: TRBD2 (5 bases). The germline V and J ends were trimmed by 2 bases and 5 bases, with 10 bases remaining between them. This CDR3 has 14 amino acids. The germline gives CDR1 SEHNR, CDR2 FQNEAQ (reference sequence). The CDR3 DNA reads as TGTGCCAGCAGCTTACTAGCTAGCAACAATGAGCAGTTCTTC. Translation gives CASSLLASNNEQFF.

This rearrangement joins TRBV19 to TRBJ1-1, with 9 bases that match TRBD1. From germline, CDR1 is LNHDA and CDR2 SQIVND (reference sequence). This CDR3 has 15 amino acids. Unmatched junction bases numbered 6, after V lost 6 bases and J lost 1 base. The chain's CDR3 is CASRLRDRENTEAFF. CDR3 DNA sequence: TGTGCCAGTAGGCTACGGGACAGGGAGAACACTGAAGCTTTCTTT.

This clone was detected once. The gene calls are TRBV5-1 and TRBJ2-5, with D tentatively TRBD1 or TRBD2 (5 bases each). The CDR3 runs to 14 residues. V lost 3 bases and J lost 0, with 9 bases in between. CDR1 SGHRS and CDR2 YFSETQ come from the germline V gene. CDR3 residues: CASSSGANQETQYF. The CDR3 DNA reads TGCGCCAGCAGCTCCGGGGCCAACCAAGAGACCCAGTACTTC. The variable domain in full, completed from reference TRBV5-1 and TRBJ2-5, reads KAGVTQTPRYLIKTRGQQVTLSCSPISGHRSVSWYQQTPGQGLQFLFEYFSETQRNKGNFPGRFSGRQFSNSRSEMNVSTLELGDSALYLCASSSGANQETQYFGPGTRLLVL.

The chain links TRBV6-6 to TRBJ1-4, with 7 bases that match TRBD1. The CDR3 spans 14 residues. Losses at the gene ends were 6 bases for V and 4 bases for J; bases not matched to a gene: 5. Germline assignment: CDR1 MNHNY and CDR2 SVGAGI (reference sequence). In nucleotides, the CDR3 is TGTGCCAGCAGCCAGGGACAGTTTAATGAAAAACTGTTTTTT. Its protein is CASSQGQFNEKLFF.

The V gene is TRBV28, the J gene TRBJ1-2, with 9 nucleotides matching TRBD1. CDR3 length equals 17 residues. Trimming took 3 bases from V and 5 from J; bases not matched to a gene: 13. Germline CDR1 and CDR2: MDHEN and SYDVKM. The CDR3 loop is CASSFPRTGGGSYGYTF. CDR3 bases: TGTGCCAGCAGTTTTCCCCGTACAGGGGGCGGATCATATGGCTACACCTTC.

This sequence joins TRBV19 and TRBJ1-1, with a possible D match to TRBD1 (5 bases). The germline gives CDR1 LNHDA, CDR2 SQIVND (reference sequence). Trimming stripped 3 bases from V and 8 bases from J, with 19 bases between. This CDR3 spans 15 amino acids. CDR3 protein: CASSMNSGAGPEAFF. CDR3 nucleotides: TGTGCCAGTAGTATGAATTCTGGTGCAGGGCCAGAAGCTTTCTTT.

The genes are TRBV12-5 and TRBJ2-5; D gene uncertain. CDR1 LGHNT and CDR2 FRNRAP come from the germline V gene. Trimming stripped 7 bases from V and 5 bases from J, with 14 bases between. The CDR3 runs to 13 residues. CDR3 residues: CASAPDNLETQYF. CDR3 nucleotide sequence: TGTGCTAGTGCCCCGGATAATCTGGAGACCCAGTACTTC.

This clone was picked up a small number of times. This chain joins TRBV5-1 and TRBJ2-1, with D perhaps TRBD1 (6 bases). The germline V gene encodes CDR1 SGHRS and CDR2 YFSETQ. The CDR3 length is 15 residues. Trimming took 0 bases from V and 7 from J, leaving 14 bases between them. CDR3 sequence: CASSLEVSRGNEQFF. The CDR3 DNA is TGCGCCAGCAGCTTGGAGGTTTCCAGGGGAAATGAGCAGTTCTTC.

This sequence joins TRBV27 and TRBJ1-1, with D possibly being TRBD1 (5 bases). The CDR3 runs to 14 residues. V was trimmed by 2 bases and J by 5 bases, leaving 12 bases between them. The germline V gene encodes CDR1 MNHEY and CDR2 SMNVEV (reference sequence). The CDR3: CASSLEGRSTEAFF. CDR3 nucleotides: TGTGCCAGCAGTTTAGAGGGGCGTTCGACTGAAGCTTTCTTT.

The chain has TRBV5-4 and TRBJ1-2; 9 nucleotides line up with TRBD1. CDR3 length equals 14 residues. Germline V lookup: CDR1 SGHNT, CDR2 YYREEE (reference sequence). The V segment lost 0 bases and the J segment 5 bases; nucleotides outside the gene matches: 2. The CDR3 here is CASSLEGQGYGYTF. The CDR3, as DNA: TGTGCCAGCAGCTTGGAAGGACAGGGGTATGGCTACACCTTC.

The genes are TRBV7-9 and TRBJ1-2; D not resolved. The length of the CDR3 is 12 residues. Per the germline V gene, CDR1 is SEHNR and CDR2 is FQNEAQ (reference sequence). Trimming removed 8 bases at V and 6 bases at J, with 13 bases between. CDR3 nucleotides: TGTGCCAGCGACGAAAGTCGGAATGGCTACACCTTC. This encodes CASDESRNGYTF.

The chain joins TRBV7-2 to TRBJ1-4, with TRBD1 matching 9 bases. Germline values: CDR1 SGHTA, CDR2 FQGNSA. With 3 bases clipped from V and 8 bases from J, the junction kept 4 bases outside the gene matches. The CDR3 covers 14 residues. DNA of the CDR3: TGTGCCAGCAGCTTCATTGGACAGGGGGAAAAACTGTTTTTT. This gives the protein CASSFIGQGEKLFF.